Listed below are T cell receptor beta chains from one sample, sequenced in a study of T-cell reconstitution after alpha-beta-depleted transplantation in children. TCRdb re-derived calls from the PCR reads in MiXCR, one entry per CDR3 protein. The sample consists of hundreds of thousands of distinct CDR3 sequences, approximately 9.8% of them appearing once. This specimen was PBMCs from the stem cell graft donor, taken from the stem cell graft. These receptor sequences come from a human donor who donated a stem cell graft to a child with SCID. Both conserved end residues are part of each CDR3. Each record gives: V gene, D gene, clone size, CDR3 length, J gene, CDR3 DNA, CDR3 protein. The D gene is left open where the match is weak. For some rows the clone size is stated as once, few or many, or as a class when expanded; others skip it.

TRBV12-3/TRBV12-4	-	few	14	TRBJ2-1	TGTGCCAGCAGTATTGGGGGCTCCTACAATGAGCAGTTCTTC	CASSIGGSYNEQFF
TRBV5-1	-	few	14	TRBJ2-5	TGCGCCAGCAGCTTCGGACAGATCCAAGAGACCCAGTACTTC	CASSFGQIQETQYF
TRBV20-1	TRBD1	few	13	TRBJ1-2	TGCAGTGCTTCTCCCCAGGGGGGTAATGGCTACACCTTC	CSASPQGGNGYTF
TRBV2	-	few	16	TRBJ2-7	TGTGCCAGCAGTGTCACCCTCGGGGGACTCTTCGCCGGGCAGTACTTC	CASSVTLGGLFAGQYF
TRBV20-1	TRBD1	many	14	TRBJ1-6	TGCAGTGCTTCACAGGGGGCGTATAATTCACCCCTCCACTTT	CSASQGAYNSPLHF
TRBV7-6	-	-	14	TRBJ2-3	TGTGCCAGCAGCTTAGAATGGCCAAAAGATACGCAGTATTTT	CASSLEWPKDTQYF
TRBV29-1	-	many	16	TRBJ1-3	TGCAGCGCAAAAACGCAGGGCGCTTTCTCTGGAAACACCATATATTTT	CSAKTQGAFSGNTIYF
TRBV5-1	-	many	14	TRBJ2-7	TGCGCCAGCAGCTTTGGCAGGGAAGGGGACGAGCAGTACTTC	CASSFGREGDEQYF
TRBV14	-	-	18	TRBJ2-1	TGTGCCAGCAGCCAAGAAGGATGGGCTACAACCCCCTACAATGAGCAGTTCTTC	CASSQEGWATTPYNEQFF
TRBV5-1	TRBD1	-	13	TRBJ1-5	TGCGCCAGCAGCGACAGGGGGGGCCAGCCCCAGCATTTT	CASSDRGGQPQHF
TRBV3-1	-	-	15	TRBJ2-7	TGTGCCAGCAGCCCCGATGCCTGGGGGCTGAGGGAGCAGTACTTC	CASSPDAWGLREQYF
TRBV5-6	TRBD1	-	16	TRBJ1-1	TGTGCCAGCAGCATAGGACAGGCTGCGTTGAACACTGAAGCTTTCTTT	CASSIGQAALNTEAFF
TRBV7-8	-	few	15	TRBJ1-5	TGTGCCAGCAGCTTAGGGCCAGTGCGGGAGCAGCCCCAGCATTTT	CASSLGPVREQPQHF
TRBV7-9	TRBD2	-	15	TRBJ2-1	TGTGCCAGCAGAAGTAGCGGGGGCCGCTACAATGAGCAGTTCTTC	CASRSSGGRYNEQFF
TRBV5-6	-	few	13	TRBJ1-2	TGTGCCAGCAGCTTGCCAGGGGACTATGGCTACACCTTC	CASSLPGDYGYTF
TRBV12-3/TRBV12-4	-	few	15	TRBJ2-1	TGTGCCAGCAGTGCCCCAGGGGGGCGGTACAATGAGCAGTTCTTC	CASSAPGGRYNEQFF
TRBV2	TRBD1	-	14	TRBJ1-2	TGTGCCAGCAGTCCGCAGGGGGCGCGTCCTGGCTACACCTTC	CASSPQGARPGYTF
TRBV15	-	few	15	TRBJ2-1	TGTGCCACCAGCAGAGATTTTCTAGTTGCGAATGAGCAGTTCTTC	CATSRDFLVANEQFF
TRBV6-9	-	few	12	TRBJ2-5	TGTGCCTACAACGGCGTCCAAGAGACCCAGTACTTC	CAYNGVQETQYF
TRBV5-1	TRBD2	many	16	TRBJ2-7	TGCGCCAGCAGCTTGAGGACTAGCGGGGGGGCCCGCGAGCAGTACTTC	CASSLRTSGGAREQYF
TRBV29-1	-	-	14	TRBJ2-7	TGCAGCGTCCATTCCGACAGAAACTCCTACGAGCAGTACTTC	CSVHSDRNSYEQYF
TRBV14	-	-	16	TRBJ2-3	TGTGCCAGCAGCCAAGGATATGAGGACACACAAGATACGCAGTATTTT	CASSQGYEDTQDTQYF
TRBV19	-	-	13	TRBJ2-3	TGTGCCAGTCAGGACGGGCCCACAGATACGCAGTATTTT	CASQDGPTDTQYF
TRBV3-1	TRBD2	-	15	TRBJ2-1	TGTGCCAGCAGCCAAGTTCCAGCGGGGGGGTATGAGCAGTTCTTC	CASSQVPAGGYEQFF
TRBV20-1	-	-	13	TRBJ1-1	TGCAGTGCTAGGCAAACCGGGAACACTGAAGCTTTCTTT	CSARQTGNTEAFF
TRBV4-2	-	-	13	TRBJ2-7	TGTGCCAGCAGCCCGGAGAGCCTCTACGAGCAGTACTTC	CASSPESLYEQYF
TRBV20-1	-	few	12	TRBJ1-1	TGCAGTGCTCCGGGACTGAACACTGAAGCTTTCTTT	CSAPGLNTEAFF
TRBV7-9	TRBD1	-	15	TRBJ2-1	TGTGCCAGCACTAACCGGGACAGGGAGTCAAATGAGCAGTTCTTC	CASTNRDRESNEQFF
TRBV27	-	-	18	TRBJ2-6	TGTGCCAGCAGTTTGGAGGCTGGCAGACCCTCTGGGGCCAACGTCCTGACTTTC	CASSLEAGRPSGANVLTF
TRBV29-1	-	few	12	TRBJ2-2	TGCAGCGTCTCGGACGGGGCCGGGGAGCTGTTTTTT	CSVSDGAGELFF